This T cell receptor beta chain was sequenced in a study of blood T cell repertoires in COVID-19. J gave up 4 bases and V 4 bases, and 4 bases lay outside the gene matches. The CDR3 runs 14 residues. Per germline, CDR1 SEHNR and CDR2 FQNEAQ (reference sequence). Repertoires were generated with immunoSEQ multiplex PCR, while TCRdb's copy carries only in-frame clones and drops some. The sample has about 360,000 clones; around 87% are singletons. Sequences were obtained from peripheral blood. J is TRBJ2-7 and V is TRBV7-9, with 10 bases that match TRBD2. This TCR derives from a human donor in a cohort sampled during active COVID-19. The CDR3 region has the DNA TGTGCCAGCAGCTCTAAGCGGGAGGGTTACGAGCAGTACTTC. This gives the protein CASSSKREGYEQYF.